Below are 30 T cell receptor beta chains sequenced from a single sample in a study of blood T cell repertoires in COVID-19. The table came from immunoSEQ multiplex PCR; TCRdb's copy has only in-frame clones and leaves some out. The profile shows fewer than 200,000 clones, around four fifths of them singletons. Sequencing was performed on peripheral blood. The source is a man between 65 and 80 years old with acute or convalescent COVID-19.

This sequence joins TRBV15 and TRBJ2-5, with TRBD1 identical over 9 bases. CDR3 length equals 14 residues. V shed 7 bases and J 5 bases; nucleotides not matched to a gene: 8. CDR1 LNHNV and CDR2 YYDKDF come from the germline V gene (reference sequence). In DNA, the CDR3 is TGTGCCACCACCATGGACAGGGGAGGGGAGACCCAGTACTTC. This translates into CATTMDRGGETQYF.

This chain uses TRBV6-4 with TRBJ2-1, with TRBD1 matching over 7 bases. The CDR3 has 16 residues. The V segment lost 7 bases and the J segment 4 bases; nucleotides outside the gene matches: 13. The germline CDR1 and CDR2 sequences are MRHNA and SNTAGT. This CDR3 reads CASIHLRDSLYNEQFF. DNA for the CDR3: TGTGCCAGCATTCACCTCCGGGACAGCCTATACAATGAGCAGTTCTTC.

The chain recombines TRBV7-2 with TRBJ1-5; the D is unclear. V shed 5 bases and J shed 1 base, with 15 bases lying between them. In germline, CDR1 is SGHTA, CDR2 FQGNSA. This CDR3 is 16 amino acids long. CDR3 bases: TGTGCCAGCAGCCCGACAATGGCGGGGAGCAATCAGCCCCAGCATTTT. Its protein is CASSPTMAGSNQPQHF.

The chain links TRBV5-1 to TRBJ2-2, with D hard to call. Germline V gives CDR1 SGHRS, CDR2 YFSETQ. V lost 0 bases and J lost 0, with 6 bases in between. CDR3 size: 15 residues. The DNA for the CDR3 is TGCGCCAGCAGCTTGGTGGCTGCGAACACCGGGGAGCTGTTTTTT. Its translation is CASSLVAANTGELFF.

CDR3 protein: CASSLSQTGAHNEQFF. The CDR3 coding sequence is TGTGCCAGCAGCTTATCCCAAACAGGGGCCCACAATGAGCAGTTCTTC. This sequence joins TRBV7-6 and TRBJ2-1, with 7 bases that match TRBD1. Looked up from germline, CDR1 is SGHVS and CDR2 is FNYEAQ. The CDR3 is 16 amino acids. Germline trimming cut 2 bases from V and 5 bases from J; bases unmatched to any gene: 9.

Details on this clone: This may come from a read error, since a much larger clone is one base off. This rearrangement joins TRBV5-6 to TRBJ1-4, with TRBD1 identical over 7 bases. Unmatched junction bases numbered 3, after V lost 5 bases and J lost 5 bases. The germline V gene has CDR1 SGHDT and CDR2 YYEEEE. The CDR3 is 13 residues long. In DNA form, the CDR3 reads TGTGCCAGCAGAGGACAGGAGAATGAAAAACTGTTTTTT. Translating gives CASRGQENEKLFF.

The CDR3 region has the DNA TGTGCCACCCGACTCCCGAGCAATCAGCCCCAGCATTTT. Translating gives CATRLPSNQPQHF. This chain links TRBV28 with TRBJ1-5; unclear D gene. V dropped 10 bases and J dropped 1 base, with 11 bases sitting between them. This CDR3 spans 13 amino acids. Germline values: CDR1 MDHEN, CDR2 SYDVKM.

This clone was seen a handful of times. The chain employs TRBV2 and TRBJ1-3, with D perhaps TRBD1 (5 bases). This CDR3 is 14 amino acids long. V was clipped by 7 bases and J by 1 base, with 11 bases between them. Germline values: CDR1 SNHLY, CDR2 FYNNEI. The CDR3 nucleotides read TGTGCCAGCAATAACGGGGGATCTGGAAACACCATATATTTT. The encoded protein is CASNNGGSGNTIYF. Combining the CDR3 with reference TRBV2 and TRBJ1-3 gives the whole variable domain EPEVTQTPSHQVTQMGQEVILRCVPISNHLYFYWYRQILGQKVEFLVSFYNNEISEKSEIFDDQFSVERPDGSNFTLKIRSTKLEDSAMYFCASNNGGSGNTIYFGEGSWLTVV.

This clone appeared a single time. This chain links TRBV29-1 with TRBJ2-3, with 9 bases fitting TRBD2. The CDR3 totals 13 residues. CDR1 is SQVTM and CDR2 is ANQGSEA in the germline V gene. The CDR3 protein is CRAGGPSTDTQYF. DNA of the CDR3: TGCAGAGCGGGGGGCCCTAGCACAGATACGCAGTATTTT.

The rearrangement uses TRBV6-5 and TRBJ1-1; D unclear. Germline V gene sequence: CDR1 MNHEY, CDR2 SVGAGI. The CDR3 contains 13 residues. Trimming cost V 7 bases and J 8 bases, with 17 bases left between them. The CDR3, as DNA: TGTGCCAGCACCCAAAGGCAGGTTACCGAAGCTTTCTTT. It specifies CASTQRQVTEAFF.

V is TRBV5-8 and J is TRBJ1-1; no clear D gene. Trimming pared 4 bases from V and 2 bases from J, leaving 9 bases between. In germline, CDR1 is SGHTS, CDR2 YDEGEE. The CDR3 length is 13 residues. DNA of the CDR3: TGTGCCAGCAGCACAAGACATAACACTGAAGCTTTCTTT. As protein: CASSTRHNTEAFF.

The chain employs TRBV3-1 (or the pseudogene TRBV3-2) and TRBJ2-3; 7 nucleotides match TRBD1. CDR1 is LGHDT, CDR2 YNNKEL, per germline (reference sequence). This CDR3 is built from 14 residues. The ends lost 4 bases at V and 2 bases at J; junction bases unmatched: 3. This CDR3 is CASSLTGVTDTQYF. CDR3 DNA: TGTGCCAGCAGCCTTACAGGGGTCACAGATACGCAGTATTTT.

This sequence joins TRBV27 and TRBJ2-7, with D possibly being TRBD2 (6 bases). The CDR3 extends over 16 amino acids. CDR1 MNHEY and CDR2 SMNVEV come from the germline V gene (reference sequence). V was pared by 5 bases and J by 6 bases, with 23 bases between. The CDR3 nucleotides read TGTGCCAGCAGTGGCCGGGGAGGTCGGACAAAGCTCGAGCAGTACTTC. Translating gives CASSGRGGRTKLEQYF.

V and J are TRBV6-5 and TRBJ2-7; TRBD2 might be the D (6 bases). V lost 0 bases to trimming and J lost 7 bases, with 16 bases between them. Germline V gene data show CDR1 as MNHEY and CDR2 as SVGAGI. This CDR3 is 15 amino acids long. The CDR3 coding sequence is TGTGCCAGCAGTTACTCCAGGCGGGGCTCCGGGGAGCAGTACTTC. Translated: CASSYSRRGSGEQYF.

J is TRBJ1-2 and V is TRBV10-3, with 7 bases fitting TRBD1. Germline V gene sequence: CDR1 ENHRY, CDR2 SYGVKD. This CDR3 comprises 15 residues. V lost 3 bases and J lost 4; bases outside the gene matches: 8. The CDR3 protein is CAISDIDRALYGYTF. The CDR3, as DNA: TGTGCCATCAGTGACATCGACAGGGCCCTCTATGGCTACACCTTC.

The chain joins TRBV27 to TRBJ1-1; the match to TRBD1 covers 8 bases. V shed 2 bases and J 6 bases; nucleotides not matched to a gene: 5. Germline V gene sequence: CDR1 MNHEY, CDR2 SMNVEV (reference sequence). The CDR3 spans 14 residues. The CDR3 here is CASSLGTGWSEAFF. The CDR3 nucleotides read TGTGCCAGCAGTTTAGGGACAGGATGGTCTGAAGCTTTCTTT.

Comments on this clone: This sample includes further DNA sequences coding for the same CDR3. The rearrangement uses TRBV9 and TRBJ1-2; TRBD1 aligns across 10 bases. Germline-derived CDR1 and CDR2 are SGDLS and YYNGEE. V dropped 2 bases and J dropped 2; count of bases not matched to a gene: 0. CDR3 length equals 14 residues. The CDR3 is CASSVGQGNYGYTF. CDR3 nucleotides: TGTGCCAGCAGCGTGGGACAGGGGAACTATGGCTACACCTTC. Full variable domain (missing parts from reference TRBV9 and TRBJ1-2): DSGVTQTPKHLITATGQRVTLRCSPRSGDLSVYWYQQSLDQGLQFLIQYYNGEERAKGNILERFSAQQFPDLHSELNLSSLELGDSALYFCASSVGQGNYGYTFGSGTRLTVV.

Only a few counts were recorded for this clone. This chain links TRBV10-1 with TRBJ1-1, with D maybe TRBD1 (5 bases). Looked up from germline, CDR1 is WNHNN and CDR2 is SYGVQD (reference sequence). The V and J ends lost 5 bases and 7 bases respectively, with 14 bases between them. The CDR3 length is 13 residues. Here the CDR3 reads CASSRVADSEAFF. DNA of the CDR3: TGCGCCAGCAGTCGGGTCGCAGACAGTGAAGCTTTCTTT.

The CDR3 DNA reads TGCGCCAGCAGCCAAGATCTGTTAGCAGCGGGAGGCGAAAATGAGCAGTTCTTC. This gives the protein CASSQDLLAAGGENEQFF. V usage is TRBV4-3 and J usage is TRBJ2-1; 9 positions agree with TRBD2. The CDR3 covers 18 residues. Germline assignment: CDR1 LGHNA and CDR2 YSLEER. Losses at the gene ends were 0 bases for V and 7 bases for J; bases not matched to a gene: 13.

The chain recombines TRBV28 with TRBJ1-2; D is uncertain. This CDR3 comprises 11 residues. The V and J ends lost 6 bases and 7 bases respectively, with 9 bases between them. Germline V gene lookup returns CDR1 MDHEN and CDR2 SYDVKM. The CDR3 DNA sequence: TGTGCCAGCAGGATTAAAGCTGGCTACACCTTC. This encodes CASRIKAGYTF.

The chain joins TRBV27 to TRBJ2-2; possibly TRBD1 for D (6 bases). This CDR3 contains 15 residues. Trimming left V 2 bases short and J 4 bases short, with 11 bases between. CDR1 and CDR2 (germline): MNHEY, SMNVEV (reference sequence). The CDR3 loop is CASSLGQGSTGELFF. In DNA form, the CDR3 reads TGTGCCAGCAGTTTAGGGCAGGGGAGCACCGGGGAGCTGTTTTTT.

The rearrangement joins TRBV11-3 to TRBJ2-1; 9 bases align to TRBD1. The CDR3 runs 18 residues. Per germline, CDR1 SGHNT and CDR2 YENEEA. V dropped 5 bases and J dropped 2; count of bases not matched to a gene: 13. CDR3 DNA: TGTGCCAGCAGCCGCCCTTTCCTTGGACAGGGGACCTACAATGAGCAGTTCTTC. This encodes CASSRPFLGQGTYNEQFF.

This clone came up a few times. This sequence joins TRBV6-1 and TRBJ1-5; TRBD1 agrees at 9 bases. CDR1 and CDR2 from the germline V gene are MNHNS and SASEGT. This CDR3 contains 18 residues. The trim removed 3 bases at V and 2 bases at J, leaving 11 bases unmatched. CDR3 residues: CASSEDRGNSQGNQPQHF. CDR3 nucleotides: TGTGCCAGCAGTGAGGACAGGGGCAACTCCCAAGGCAATCAGCCCCAGCATTTT.

This clone showed up just once. The chain is built from TRBV11-2 and TRBJ2-6; D perhaps matches TRBD1 (6 bases). Looked up from germline, CDR1 is SGHAT and CDR2 is FQNNGV. CDR3 length: 15 amino acids. Between the trimmed V and J ends, which lost 4 bases and 1 base, there was a span of 8 bases. The CDR3 sequence: CASSSQGSGANVLTF. CDR3 DNA: TGTGCCAGCAGCTCACAGGGTTCTGGGGCCAACGTCCTGACTTTC.

V and J are TRBV5-4 and TRBJ2-7, with 9 bases matching TRBD1. Germline V CDR1 and CDR2: SGHNT, YYREEE (reference sequence). The CDR3 contains 14 residues. Germline trimming cut 4 bases from V and 5 bases from J; bases unmatched to any gene: 7. CDR3 protein: CASSPGQGRNEQYF. The CDR3 coding sequence is TGTGCCAGCAGCCCCGGACAGGGGCGGAACGAGCAGTACTTC.

The chain employs TRBV9 and TRBJ1-1; TRBD1 matches 7 bases. Per the germline V gene, CDR1 is SGDLS and CDR2 is YYNGEE. The CDR3 has 15 residues. V shed 4 bases and J 1 base; nucleotides not matched to a gene: 7. CDR3 sequence: CASSLRTGPNTEAFF. Here the CDR3 DNA reads TGTGCCAGCAGCTTGAGGACAGGACCGAACACTGAAGCTTTCTTT.

The chain couples TRBV11-2 to TRBJ1-6; D ambiguous. The CDR3 is 13 amino acids. From germline, CDR1 is SGHAT and CDR2 FQNNGV. Trimming shortened V by 2 bases and J by 5 bases, and 4 bases separated the two germline ends. The CDR3 protein is CASSLTDNSPLHF. The DNA for the CDR3 is TGTGCCAGCAGCTTAACAGATAATTCACCCCTCCACTTT.

The chain employs TRBV7-9 and TRBJ1-6, with D maybe TRBD1 (6 bases). With 2 bases removed from V and 10 bases from J, the gap between germline ends came to 12 bases. In germline, CDR1 is SEHNR, CDR2 FQNEAQ (reference sequence). The CDR3 is 14 amino acids. CDR3 loop: CASSLKDSRSPLHF. The CDR3 DNA reads TGTGCCAGCAGCTTAAAGGACAGTAGGTCACCCCTCCACTTT.

V usage is TRBV9 and J usage is TRBJ2-2; tentative D call: TRBD2 (6 bases). Per germline, CDR1 SGDLS and CDR2 YYNGEE. This CDR3 is 14 amino acids long. Trimming stripped 1 base from V and 6 bases from J, with 10 bases between. CDR3 protein: CASSVWGDAGELFF. CDR3 coding DNA: TGTGCCAGCAGCGTATGGGGGGACGCCGGGGAGCTGTTTTTT.

CDR3 amino acids: CAISEPTSGRASEQFF. Written as DNA, the CDR3 is TGTGCCATCAGTGAGCCGACTAGCGGGAGGGCCAGTGAGCAGTTCTTC. The rearrangement links TRBV10-3 to TRBJ2-1; 14 nucleotides line up with TRBD2. CDR1 and CDR2 from the germline V gene are ENHRY and SYGVKD. This CDR3 comprises 16 residues. Trimming cost V 2 bases and J 9 bases; bases outside gene matches: 6.